This is a list of T cell receptor beta chains from one sample in a study of T cells in Graves' hyperthyroidism and ophthalmopathy. TCRdb processed the multiplex PCR reads anew with MiXCR; each CDR3 protein has one entry. The table lists about 560,000 distinct CDR3 sequences, around 42% of them singletons. Sequencing was done on a sample of peripheral blood or thyroid tissue (not recorded which). The receptor set was obtained from a woman aged 18-35 years with Graves' hyperthyroidism. CDR3s include the opening cysteine and the closing phenylalanine or tryptophan. A D gene is named only where the DNA matches it firmly. The size of a clone is reported for some rows only, either as once, few or many, or as a class for expanded clones.

TRBJ1-2,once,.,TRBV25-1,TGTGCCAGCAGCCTGGGGTGGGGGCTTTCTGACTATGGCTACACCTTC,CASSLGWGLSDYGYTF
TRBJ2-7,.,TRBD1,TRBV7-3,TGTGCCAGCGCCCTGAGGGACAGGGCAGGCGAGCAGTACTTC,CASALRDRAGEQYF
TRBJ2-6,.,.,TRBV9,TGTGCCAGCAGCGCCCGCTCAGGGGCTACTGGGGCCAACGTCCTGACTTTC,CASSARSGATGANVLTF
TRBJ2-7,.,.,TRBV29-1,TGCAGCCGCGGACGGGAGCAGTACTTC,CSRGREQYF
TRBJ1-1,.,.,TRBV7-6,TGTGCCAGCAGCGGGGCGACGAACACTGAAGCTTTCTTT,CASSGATNTEAFF
TRBJ2-2,few,.,TRBV25-1,TGTGCCAGCAGCCCCAGGGGACTAACTAACACCGGGGAGCTGTTTTTT,CASSPRGLTNTGELFF
TRBJ2-7,many,.,TRBV25-1,TGTGCCAGCAGTGAATGGTTCCAGGACGAGCAGTACTTC,CASSEWFQDEQYF
TRBJ1-2,.,.,TRBV20-1,TGCAGTGCTAGAGACCCTCTGGGCTCGGGCTACACCTTC,CSARDPLGSGYTF
TRBJ1-1,.,.,TRBV5-1,TGTGCCAGCAGCATCCGAGGGGATGGCGGAGCTTTCTTT,CASSIRGDGGAFF
TRBJ1-1,.,.,TRBV12-3/TRBV12-4,TGTGCCAGCAGCTCACAGGGTGACGGTACTGAAGCTTTCTTT,CASSSQGDGTEAFF
TRBJ2-7,many,TRBD1,TRBV19,TGTGCCAGTAGTTTCGGACAGGGGTCCTACGAGCAGTACTTC,CASSFGQGSYEQYF
TRBJ2-7,.,TRBD1,TRBV6-1,TGTGCCAGCAGACGGACAGGGATCGAGCAGTACTTC,CASRRTGIEQYF
TRBJ1-2,.,.,TRBV15,TGTGCCACCAGCAGAGTTATCCCTGGGGCTGGCTACACCTTC,CATSRVIPGAGYTF
TRBJ1-6,.,TRBD1,TRBV29-1,TGCAGCGTTAGGGCAGGGGGAGTATCACCCCTCCACTTT,CSVRAGGVSPLHF
TRBJ2-7,.,TRBD1,TRBV2,TGCGCCAGCAGTGGACAGGGAGGCGAGCAGTACTTC,CASSGQGGEQYF
TRBJ1-3,many,.,TRBV7-9,TGTGCCAGCAGCCCCGTGGGAAACACCATATATTTT,CASSPVGNTIYF
TRBJ1-1,.,.,TRBV5-1,TGCGCCAGCAGCTTGGCGTCAATCACTGAAGCTTTCTTT,CASSLASITEAFF
TRBJ2-7,few,.,TRBV20-1,TGCAGTGCTAGAGATCACACGGATACCTACGAGCAGTACTTC,CSARDHTDTYEQYF
TRBJ1-4,.,.,TRBV5-1,TGCGCCAGCAGCTCAGCGGGGCTCGGGAAACTGTTTTTT,CASSSAGLGKLFF
TRBJ2-7,.,TRBD2,TRBV19,TGTGCCAGTAGTATAGAGGGACTAGCGGGAGTCCACGAGCAGTACTTC,CASSIEGLAGVHEQYF
TRBJ1-5,few,.,TRBV2,TGTGCCAGCTCACCGGGCGGCAGAACGAATCAGCCCCAGCATTTT,CASSPGGRTNQPQHF
TRBJ2-7,many,.,TRBV10-3,TGTGCCATCAGTGAGTCAGCAGGAACCTACGAGCAGTACTTC,CAISESAGTYEQYF
TRBJ2-5,few,.,TRBV20-1,TGCAGTGCTACCCGGTCAGAGACCCAGTACTTC,CSATRSETQYF
TRBJ1-2,.,.,TRBV7-8,TGTGCCAGCTCACCATTGTTGAATTCAGACTATGGCTACACCTTC,CASSPLLNSDYGYTF
TRBJ1-2,.,.,TRBV10-3,TGTGCCATCAGTGACAGGAGACAGGACTACACCTTC,CAISDRRQDYTF
TRBJ1-1,.,.,TRBV20-1,TGCAGTGCAGGAGCCGGGGACACTGAAGCTTTCTTT,CSAGAGDTEAFF
TRBJ1-6,few,TRBD1,TRBV12-3/TRBV12-4,TGTGCCAGCAGCCCAAGGGGACAGGGTGTGAATTCACCCCTCCACTTT,CASSPRGQGVNSPLHF
TRBJ1-1,few,.,TRBV20-1,TGCAGTGCCCCACCCCTCAGGAGGGGCACTGAAGCTTTCTTT,CSAPPLRRGTEAFF
TRBJ2-7,.,.,TRBV7-9,TGTGCCAGCAGCCAACTCGTTAACTACGAGCAGTACTTC,CASSQLVNYEQYF
TRBJ1-2,.,.,TRBV7-3,TGTGCCAGCAGCTTAAACACAATGGGTGGCTACACCTTC,CASSLNTMGGYTF
TRBJ2-7,.,.,TRBV6-1,TGTGCCAGCAGCAAAGTAGGACACTCGGCCTACGGGCAGTACTTC,CASSKVGHSAYGQYF
TRBJ2-7,many,.,TRBV7-9,TGTGCCAGCAGCTTATGGCAGAACTACGAGCAGTACTTC,CASSLWQNYEQYF
TRBJ1-1,once,.,TRBV7-3,TGTGCCAGCAGCTTTGGGAGGGAGTATACTGAAGCTTTCTTT,CASSFGREYTEAFF
TRBJ2-7,.,.,TRBV19,TGTGCCAGTAGTCCTCGTGGAACCAAAGATACCTACGAGCAGTACTTC,CASSPRGTKDTYEQYF
TRBJ2-7,.,TRBD2,TRBV2,TGTGCCAGCATCGGACTAGCCGACGAGCAGTACTTC,CASIGLADEQYF
TRBJ2-5,.,.,TRBV20-1,TGCAGTGCTAGCTCCCAAGAGACCCAGTACTTC,CSASSQETQYF
TRBJ1-2,many,.,TRBV29-1,TGCAGCTTAGGACCCGATGATCACTATGGCTACACCTTC,CSLGPDDHYGYTF
TRBJ2-4,.,TRBD1,TRBV2,TGTGCCAGCAGTCGGGACAGGGGTGACGGCAAAAACATTCAGTACTTC,CASSRDRGDGKNIQYF
TRBJ1-2,.,.,TRBV19,TGTGCCAGTAGTGCAGAGGGACATCCTAACTATGGCTACACCTTC,CASSAEGHPNYGYTF